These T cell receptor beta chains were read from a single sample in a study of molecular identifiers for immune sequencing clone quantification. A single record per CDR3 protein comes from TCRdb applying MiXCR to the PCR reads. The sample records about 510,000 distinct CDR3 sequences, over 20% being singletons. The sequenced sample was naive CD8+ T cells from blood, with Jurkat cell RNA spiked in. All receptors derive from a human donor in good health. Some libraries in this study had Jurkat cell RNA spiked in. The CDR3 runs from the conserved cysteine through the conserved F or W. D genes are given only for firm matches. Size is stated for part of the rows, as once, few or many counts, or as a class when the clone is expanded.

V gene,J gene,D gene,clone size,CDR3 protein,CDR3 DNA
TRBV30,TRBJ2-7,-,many,CAWSGTPTHYEQYF,TGTGCCTGGAGCGGAACACCCACCCACTACGAGCAGTACTTC
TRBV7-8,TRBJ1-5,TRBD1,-,CASSLGQGLNQPQHF,TGTGCCAGCAGCCTAGGACAGGGGCTCAATCAGCCCCAGCATTTT
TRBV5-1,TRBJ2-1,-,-,CASSLGLEGVEYNEQFF,TGCGCCAGCAGCTTGGGACTAGAGGGGGTTGAATACAATGAGCAGTTCTTC
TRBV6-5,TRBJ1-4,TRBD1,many,CASSYSRTGELFF,TGTGCCAGCAGTTACTCTAGGACAGGGGAACTGTTTTTT
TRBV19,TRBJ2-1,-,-,CASSIAEFAEQFF,TGTGCCAGTAGTATCGCCGAATTTGCGGAGCAGTTCTTC
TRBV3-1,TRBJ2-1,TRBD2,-,CASSQALAGDGEQFF,TGTGCCAGCAGCCAAGCACTAGCGGGAGACGGTGAGCAGTTCTTC
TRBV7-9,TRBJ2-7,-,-,CASSPPGPESVEQYF,TGTGCCAGCAGTCCCCCGGGACCGGAAAGTGTGGAGCAGTACTTC
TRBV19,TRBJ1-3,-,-,CASSSGGLFSGNTIYF,TGTGCCAGTAGTTCGGGGGGACTATTCTCTGGAAACACCATATATTTT
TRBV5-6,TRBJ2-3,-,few,CASSLKVGIDLALITDTQYF,TGTGCCAGCAGCTTGAAAGTTGGTATTGACCTGGCGCTGATCACAGATACGCAGTATTTT
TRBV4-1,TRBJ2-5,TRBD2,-,CASAGVVGQETQYF,TGCGCCAGCGCGGGAGTGGTGGGGCAAGAGACCCAGTACTTC
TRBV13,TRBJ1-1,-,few,CASSLGNSMNTEAFF,TGTGCCAGCAGCTTAGGCAACAGCATGAACACTGAAGCTTTCTTT
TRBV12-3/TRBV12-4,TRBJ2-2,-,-,CASSFLRNTGELVF,TGTGCCAGCAGTTTTTTACGGAACACCGGGGAGCTGGTTTTT
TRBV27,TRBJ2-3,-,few,CASSLMDSSTDTQYF,TGTGCCAGCAGTTTAATGGACAGTAGCACAGATACGCAGTATTTT
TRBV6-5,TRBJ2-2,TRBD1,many,CASSYWGQGVSGELFF,TGTGCCAGCAGTTACTGGGGACAGGGGGTGTCCGGGGAGCTGTTTTTT
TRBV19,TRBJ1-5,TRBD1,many,CASSIDRGAQPQHF,TGTGCCAGTAGTATCGACAGGGGGGCCCAGCCCCAGCATTTT
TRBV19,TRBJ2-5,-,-,CASSIDGGETQYF,TGTGCCAGTAGTATAGATGGGGGAGAGACCCAGTACTTC
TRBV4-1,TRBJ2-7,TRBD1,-,CASSQGDRYEQYF,TGCGCCAGCAGCCAAGGGGACAGGTACGAGCAGTACTTC
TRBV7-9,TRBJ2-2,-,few,CASSLFEGWELFF,TGTGCCAGCAGCTTATTCGAGGGATGGGAGCTGTTTTTT
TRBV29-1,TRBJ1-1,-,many,CSVAGTTKNTEAFF,TGCAGCGTTGCCGGGACAACTAAGAACACTGAAGCTTTCTTT
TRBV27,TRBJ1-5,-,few,CASSLSQGIQPQHF,TGTGCCAGCAGTTTATCTCAGGGAATTCAGCCCCAGCATTTT
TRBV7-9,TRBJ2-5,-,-,CASSLGVDRGTQYF,TGTGCCAGCAGCTTAGGGGTGGATCGAGGGACCCAGTACTTC
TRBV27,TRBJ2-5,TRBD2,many,CASSHRLARFEETQYF,TGTGCCAGCAGCCACCGACTAGCGAGGTTTGAAGAGACCCAGTACTTC
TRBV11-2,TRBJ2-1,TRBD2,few,CASSSRGDEQFF,TGTGCCAGCAGCTCCCGGGGGGATGAGCAGTTCTTC
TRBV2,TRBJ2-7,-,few,CASSEPTYEQYF,TGTGCCAGCAGTGAGCCCACCTACGAGCAGTACTTC
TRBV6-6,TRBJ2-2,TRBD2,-,CASSPLTSGSPGELFF,TGTGCCAGCAGTCCCCTGACTAGCGGGAGTCCCGGGGAGCTGTTTTTT
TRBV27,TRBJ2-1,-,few,CASSSHRDNSGNEQFF,TGTGCCAGCAGTTCACACCGGGACAATAGCGGCAATGAGCAGTTCTTC
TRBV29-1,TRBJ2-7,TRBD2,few,CSVEDPSGSRYEQYF,TGCAGCGTTGAAGACCCTAGCGGGAGTAGGTACGAGCAGTACTTC